The present entry profiles one T cell receptor (beta chain) with its context. The data were obtained in a study of T cells in Graves' hyperthyroidism and ophthalmopathy. At the level of the study: Upon initial diagnosis and before any treatment, peripheral blood was collected.

Investigators excluded patients with uncontrolled infection, other autoimmune disease, pregnancy or lactation. TCR beta CDR3 regions were amplified from RNA transcripts. First-round RT-PCR of the TCR CDR3 relied on the HTBI primer set. TCRdb reprocessed the multiplex PCR reads via MiXCR and lists one record per CDR3 protein. The table has about 420,000 distinct CDR3 sequences, roughly 13% seen once; the top ten hold 5% to 6%. Germline loops: CDR1 SGHRS, CDR2 YFSETQ. V lost 0 bases and J lost 5, with 15 bases in between. The CDR3 extends over 16 amino acids. This clonotype originated in a woman younger than 30 with Graves' hyperthyroidism. The chain joins TRBV5-1 to TRBJ1-3; D is possibly TRBD1 (5 bases). The sequencing sample was made of blood. The CDR3 region is CASSLAGGISRNTIYF. CDR3 nucleotide sequence: TGCGCCAGCAGCTTGGCGGGGGGAATTTCGAGAAACACCATATATTTT.